The 4 T cell receptor beta chains below all came from one sample that was sequenced in a study of cytomegalovirus exposure and HLA in healthy donors (dated by TCRdb to 2017 to 2019). Libraries were built with the immunoSEQ multiplex PCR assay. A mixture of 60 forward primers for TCR Vbeta segments and 13 reverse primers for TCR Jbeta segments was used in the multiplex PCR. In TCRdb, the immuneACCESS table is reduced to in-frame sequences with V and J assigned. These tables do not hold every clone; where another copy was compared, an unresolved V gene accounts for under half, and the others remain unexplained. This sample holds about 190,000 clones; roughly 79% were observed only once. Jointly, the top ten make up roughly 1.6% of the sample. Specimen: PBMCs. These receptors came from a woman aged 18-30 years in good health and CMV-seronegative.

The chain recombines TRBV27 with TRBJ2-3; the D gene is possibly TRBD2 (6 bases). V lost 8 bases to trimming and J lost 1 base, with 13 bases between them. This CDR3 has 14 amino acids. The germline CDR1 and CDR2 sequences are MNHEY and SMNVEV (reference sequence). The CDR3 sequence is CASWDGGGTDTQYF. CDR3 nucleotides: TGTGCCAGCTGGGACGGAGGGGGCACAGATACGCAGTATTTT.

The V call is TRBV27, the J call TRBJ2-7; D is perhaps TRBD1 (5 bases). Looked up from germline, CDR1 is MNHEY and CDR2 is SMNVEV (reference sequence). Deletions cut 4 bases from V and 0 bases from J, with 7 bases between. The CDR3 extends over 13 amino acids. The CDR3 DNA reads TGTGCCAGCAGTTACAGGAGCTCCTACGAGCAGTACTTC. Residues: CASSYRSSYEQYF.

The V gene is TRBV19, the J gene TRBJ1-2; TRBD1 matches at 9 bases. This CDR3 is built from 15 residues. The germline CDR1 and CDR2 sequences are LNHDA and SQIVND (reference sequence). V shed 5 bases, J shed 0 bases, and the junction held 4 bases outside the gene matches. The CDR3 region has the DNA TGTGCCAGTAGTGGGACAGGGCTAGCTAACTATGGCTACACCTTC. This translates into CASSGTGLANYGYTF. Supplemented by reference TRBV19 and TRBJ1-2, the full variable domain reads DGGITQSPKYLFRKEGQNVTLSCEQNLNHDAMYWYRQDPGQGLRLIYYSQIVNDFQKGDIAEGYSVSREKKESFPLTVTSAQKNPTAFYLCASSGTGLANYGYTFGSGTRLTVV.

The V gene is TRBV4-3, the J gene TRBJ2-7, with 8 bases aligning to TRBD1. Looked up from germline, CDR1 is LGHNA and CDR2 is YSLEER. This CDR3 region has 15 residues. With 0 bases clipped from V and 4 bases from J, the junction kept 5 bases outside the gene matches. Written as DNA, the CDR3 is TGCGCCAGCAGCCAAGAAACTACAGGGGGGTACGAGCAGTACTTC. This codes for CASSQETTGGYEQYF.